This is a list of T cell receptor beta chains from one sample in a study of control samples from healthy donors and cancer patients. Clones were sequenced by immunoSEQ multiplex PCR, and TCRdb holds only the in-frame ones, with some missing. The data show roughly 170,000 clones, with 90% to 95% seen just once and 4.1% held by the top ten. Sequencing was done on a sample of blood. The receptors were sampled from a woman aged 60 to 75 in good health. CDR3s include the opening cysteine and the closing phenylalanine or tryptophan. A D gene is named only where the DNA matches it firmly. Rows give clone size only sometimes, using once, few, many, or a class for an expanded clone.

v_gene: TRBV9
abundance: NA
d_gene: TRBD1
j_gene: TRBJ1-1
CDR3aa: CASSKRQGASTEAFF
CDR3nt: TGTGCCAGCAGCAAAAGACAGGGGGCGAGTACTGAAGCTTTCTTT

v_gene: TRBV29-1
abundance: NA
d_gene: NA
j_gene: TRBJ1-4
CDR3aa: CSVGGRVPNEKLFF
CDR3nt: TGCAGCGTTGGAGGGAGGGTGCCTAATGAAAAACTGTTTTTT

v_gene: TRBV10-1
abundance: NA
d_gene: NA
j_gene: TRBJ1-1
CDR3aa: CASTSFGNRRAEAFF
CDR3nt: TGCGCCAGCACCTCGTTTGGGAATCGGAGGGCTGAAGCTTTCTTT

v_gene: TRBV7-2
abundance: NA
d_gene: NA
j_gene: TRBJ1-3
CDR3aa: CASSSSSGPGNTIYF
CDR3nt: TGTGCCAGCAGCTCTAGTTCAGGACCTGGAAACACCATATATTTT

v_gene: TRBV18
abundance: NA
d_gene: NA
j_gene: TRBJ1-1
CDR3aa: CASWRDTTNTEAFF
CDR3nt: TGTGCCAGCTGGCGGGACACGACGAACACTGAAGCTTTCTTT

v_gene: TRBV28
abundance: NA
d_gene: NA
j_gene: TRBJ1-2
CDR3aa: CASSPGPYGYTF
CDR3nt: TGTGCCAGCAGTCCCGGCCCCTATGGCTACACCTTC

v_gene: TRBV7-8
abundance: NA
d_gene: TRBD1
j_gene: TRBJ1-2
CDR3aa: CAILRGRDGYTF
CDR3nt: TGTGCCATATTAAGGGGGCGGGATGGCTACACCTTC

v_gene: TRBV5-1
abundance: NA
d_gene: TRBD1
j_gene: TRBJ1-1
CDR3aa: CASSLEKSGGTEAFF
CDR3nt: TGCGCCAGCAGCTTGGAGAAATCAGGGGGCACTGAAGCTTTCTTT

v_gene: TRBV19
abundance: NA
d_gene: NA
j_gene: TRBJ1-4
CDR3aa: CASSPGVTANEKLFF
CDR3nt: TGTGCCAGTAGTCCAGGGGTGACGGCTAATGAAAAACTGTTTTTT

v_gene: TRBV6-5
abundance: NA
d_gene: TRBD1
j_gene: TRBJ1-5
CDR3aa: CASSYSTGYQPQHF
CDR3nt: TGTGCCAGCAGTTACTCGACAGGGTATCAGCCCCAGCATTTT

v_gene: TRBV7-2
abundance: NA
d_gene: NA
j_gene: TRBJ2-7
CDR3aa: CASSLASGLRYSYEQYF
CDR3nt: TGTGCCAGCAGCTTAGCTTCGGGGCTTCGATACTCCTACGAGCAGTACTTC

v_gene: TRBV10-3
abundance: NA
d_gene: TRBD1
j_gene: TRBJ1-5
CDR3aa: CATRDRTNDQPQHF
CDR3nt: TGTGCCACACGGGACAGGACGAACGATCAGCCCCAGCATTTT

v_gene: TRBV15
abundance: once
d_gene: NA
j_gene: TRBJ2-1
CDR3aa: CATSRDRSGQSKDEQFF
CDR3nt: TGTGCCACCAGCAGAGATCGGAGCGGACAGTCTAAGGATGAGCAGTTCTTC

v_gene: TRBV2
abundance: NA
d_gene: NA
j_gene: TRBJ1-2
CDR3aa: CASSIQGVYGYTF
CDR3nt: TGTGCCAGCAGTATCCAGGGAGTTTATGGCTACACCTTC